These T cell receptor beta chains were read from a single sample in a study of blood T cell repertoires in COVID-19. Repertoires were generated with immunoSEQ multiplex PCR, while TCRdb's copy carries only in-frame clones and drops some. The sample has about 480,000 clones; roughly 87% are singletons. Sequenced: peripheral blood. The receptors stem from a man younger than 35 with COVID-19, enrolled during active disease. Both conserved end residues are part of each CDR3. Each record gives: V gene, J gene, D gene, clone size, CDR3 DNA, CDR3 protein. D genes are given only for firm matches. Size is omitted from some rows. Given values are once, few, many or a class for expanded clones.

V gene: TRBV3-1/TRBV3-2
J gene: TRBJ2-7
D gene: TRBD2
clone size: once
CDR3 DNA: TGTGCCAGCAGCCCATCCGGGACTAGCGGGATATACGAGCAGTACTTC
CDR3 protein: CASSPSGTSGIYEQYF

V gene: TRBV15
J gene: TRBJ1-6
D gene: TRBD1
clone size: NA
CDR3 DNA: TGTGCCACCAGCAGAGATGGACAGGCGGCTTCACCCCTCCACTTT
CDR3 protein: CATSRDGQAASPLHF

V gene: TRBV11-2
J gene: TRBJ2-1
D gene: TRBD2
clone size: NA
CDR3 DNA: TGTGCCAGCAGCGAGATATGGGGGGGCTACAATGAGCAGTTCTTC
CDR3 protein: CASSEIWGGYNEQFF

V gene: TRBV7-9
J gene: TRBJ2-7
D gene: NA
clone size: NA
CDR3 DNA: TGTGCCAGCAGCCGCCACCCAGAGACAGCAAGGGGGGAGCAGTACTTC
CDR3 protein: CASSRHPETARGEQYF

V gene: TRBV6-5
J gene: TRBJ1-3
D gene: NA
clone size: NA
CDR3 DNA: TGTGCCAGCACCTCGACAGGACTCTCTGGAAACACCATATATTTT
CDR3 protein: CASTSTGLSGNTIYF

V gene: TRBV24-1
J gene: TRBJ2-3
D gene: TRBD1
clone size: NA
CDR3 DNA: TGTGCCACCAGGGGGACAGCCCCTACTAGCACAGATACGCAGTATTTT
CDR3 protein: CATRGTAPTSTDTQYF

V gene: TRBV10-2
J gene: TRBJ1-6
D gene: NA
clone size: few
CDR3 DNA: TGCGCCAGCAGTGAGATAAGCACAAGGGGATATTCACCCCTCCACTTT
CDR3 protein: CASSEISTRGYSPLHF

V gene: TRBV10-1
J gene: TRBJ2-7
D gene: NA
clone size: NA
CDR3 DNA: TGCGCCAGCAGCGGGAACGGGTACGAGCAGTACTTC
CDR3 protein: CASSGNGYEQYF

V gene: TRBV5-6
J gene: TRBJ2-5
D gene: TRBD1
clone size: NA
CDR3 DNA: TGTGCCAGCAGCCTACAGGGCCCAGGGGGCGCGTGGCAAGAGACCCAGTACTTC
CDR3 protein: CASSLQGPGGAWQETQYF

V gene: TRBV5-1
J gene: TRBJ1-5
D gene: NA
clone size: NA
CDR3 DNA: TGCGCCAGCAGCTTGGCAGGGGCCCCTAATCAGCCCCAGCATTTT
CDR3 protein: CASSLAGAPNQPQHF

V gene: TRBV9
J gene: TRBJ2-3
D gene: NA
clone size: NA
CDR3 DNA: TGTGCCAGCAGCGTAGATGGGGGCAGGGCAGATACGCAGTATTTT
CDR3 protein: CASSVDGGRADTQYF

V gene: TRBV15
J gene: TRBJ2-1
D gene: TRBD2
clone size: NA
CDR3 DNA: TGTGCCACCACTCCGCCGGTGGCTAGCGGGCCTTCCTACAATGAGCAGTTCTTC
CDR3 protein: CATTPPVASGPSYNEQFF

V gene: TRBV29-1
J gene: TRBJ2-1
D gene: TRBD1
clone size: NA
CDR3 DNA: TGCAGCGTTGCCCCTGACAGGGCCAGCAATGAGCAGTTCTTC
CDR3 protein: CSVAPDRASNEQFF

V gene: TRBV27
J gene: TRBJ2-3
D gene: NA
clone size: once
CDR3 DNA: TGTGCCAGCAGTTTCCCCGGGGGTGGCACAGATACGCAGTATTTT
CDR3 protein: CASSFPGGGTDTQYF

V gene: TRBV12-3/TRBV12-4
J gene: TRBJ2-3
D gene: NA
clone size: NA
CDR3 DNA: TGTGCCAGCGGAAACAGGCTGGCAGATACGCAGTATTTT
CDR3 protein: CASGNRLADTQYF

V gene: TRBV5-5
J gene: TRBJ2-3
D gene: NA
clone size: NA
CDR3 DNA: TGTGCCAGCAGTTTAAGGGGGACAGATACGCAGTATTTT
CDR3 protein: CASSLRGTDTQYF

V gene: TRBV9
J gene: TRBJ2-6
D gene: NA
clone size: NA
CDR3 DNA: TGTGCCAGCAGCGTAGAAGGGGCCGGTGGGGCCAACGTCCTGACTTTC
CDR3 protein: CASSVEGAGGANVLTF

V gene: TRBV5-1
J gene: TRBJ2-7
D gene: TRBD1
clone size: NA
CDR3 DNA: TGCGCCAGCAGCTTGTGGGACAGAAGTTCCTACGAGCAGTACTTC
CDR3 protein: CASSLWDRSSYEQYF

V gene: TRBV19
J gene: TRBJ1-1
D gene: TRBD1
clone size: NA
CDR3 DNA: TGTGCCAGTATCGAACCAGGGGGATCAAACACTGAAGCTTTCTTT
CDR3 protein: CASIEPGGSNTEAFF

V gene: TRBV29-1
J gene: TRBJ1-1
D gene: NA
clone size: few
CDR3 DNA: TGCAGCGTTAGGACAGCCCTGAACACTGAAGCTTTCTTT
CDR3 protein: CSVRTALNTEAFF

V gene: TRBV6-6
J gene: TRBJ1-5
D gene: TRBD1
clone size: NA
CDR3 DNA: TGTGCCAGCAGTCCATTGGCGGGACAGGGGACGTCGGTAAGCAATCAGCCCCAGCATTTT
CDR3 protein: CASSPLAGQGTSVSNQPQHF

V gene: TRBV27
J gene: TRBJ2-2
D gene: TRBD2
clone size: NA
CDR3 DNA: TGTGCCAGCAGTACTCGACTAGCGGGGAGGAACACCGGGGAGCTGTTTTTT
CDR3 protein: CASSTRLAGRNTGELFF

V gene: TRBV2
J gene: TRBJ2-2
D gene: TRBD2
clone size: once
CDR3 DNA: TGTGCCAGCACTGGGTCTAGCGGGGAAACCGGGGAGCTGTTTTTT
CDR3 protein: CASTGSSGETGELFF

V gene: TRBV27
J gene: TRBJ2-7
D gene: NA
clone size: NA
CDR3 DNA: TGTGCCAGCAGTTATGGACAGTCGTACTCCTACGAGCAGTACTTC
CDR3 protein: CASSYGQSYSYEQYF

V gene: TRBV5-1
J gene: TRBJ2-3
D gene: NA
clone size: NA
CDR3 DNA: TGCGCCAGCAGTCCCCTGGGGGGGCGACCAGATACGCAGTATTTT
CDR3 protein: CASSPLGGRPDTQYF

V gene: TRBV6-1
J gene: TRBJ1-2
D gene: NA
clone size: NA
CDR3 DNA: TGTGCCATTGGGACTCAAAACTATGGCTACACCTTC
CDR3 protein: CAIGTQNYGYTF

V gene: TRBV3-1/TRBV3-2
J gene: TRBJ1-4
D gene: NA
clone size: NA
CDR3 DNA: TGTGCCAGCAGCAGGGGGAATGAAAAACTGTTTTTT
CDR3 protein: CASSRGNEKLFF

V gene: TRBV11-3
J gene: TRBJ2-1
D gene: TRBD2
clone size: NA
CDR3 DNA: TGTGCCAGCAGCTTAGGGAGGGCTAGCGGGAAGTGGAGGAATGAGCAGTTCTTC
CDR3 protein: CASSLGRASGKWRNEQFF

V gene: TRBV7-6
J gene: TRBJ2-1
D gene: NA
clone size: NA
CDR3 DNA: TGTGCCAGCAGCTTAGTGGCTAGCGCTAGCCCCAGCTCCTACAATGAGCAGTTCTTC
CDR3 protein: CASSLVASASPSSYNEQFF

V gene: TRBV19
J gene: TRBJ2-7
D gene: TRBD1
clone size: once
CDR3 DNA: TGTGCCAGTAGTATAGGACAGGGGGCCTCCTACGAGCAGTACTTC
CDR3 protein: CASSIGQGASYEQYF

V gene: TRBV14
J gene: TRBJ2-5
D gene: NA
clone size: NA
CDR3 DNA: TGTGCCAGCAGCCATTTAACCCTCCGGGAGACCCAGTACTTC
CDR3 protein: CASSHLTLRETQYF

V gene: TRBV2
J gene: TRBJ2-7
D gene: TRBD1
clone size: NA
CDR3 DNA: TGTGCCAGCAAGACAGGGCGCGAGCAGTACTTC
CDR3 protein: CASKTGREQYF

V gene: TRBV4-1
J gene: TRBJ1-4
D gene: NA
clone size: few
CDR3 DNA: TGCGCCAGCAGCCAAAGGAGCAGGGACTCAACTAATGAAAAACTGTTTTTT
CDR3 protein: CASSQRSRDSTNEKLFF

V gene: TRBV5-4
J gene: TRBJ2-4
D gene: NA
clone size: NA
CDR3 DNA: TGTGCCAGCAGCTGGGAGGGGGGCCTAGCCAAAAACATTCAGTACTTC
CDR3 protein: CASSWEGGLAKNIQYF

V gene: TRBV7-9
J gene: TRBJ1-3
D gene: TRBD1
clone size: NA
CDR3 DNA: TGTGCCAGCAGCCCGCGGACAGGTAGAAACACCATATATTTT
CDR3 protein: CASSPRTGRNTIYF

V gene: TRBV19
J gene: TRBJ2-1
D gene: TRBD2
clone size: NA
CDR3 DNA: TGTGCCAGTAGTATCTCACTAGCGGACTACAATGAGCAGTTCTTC
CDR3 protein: CASSISLADYNEQFF

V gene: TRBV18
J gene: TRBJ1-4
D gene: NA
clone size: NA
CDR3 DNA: TGTGCCAGCTCACCAAGTCCGAGCAAAGAAAAACTGTTTTTT
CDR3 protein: CASSPSPSKEKLFF